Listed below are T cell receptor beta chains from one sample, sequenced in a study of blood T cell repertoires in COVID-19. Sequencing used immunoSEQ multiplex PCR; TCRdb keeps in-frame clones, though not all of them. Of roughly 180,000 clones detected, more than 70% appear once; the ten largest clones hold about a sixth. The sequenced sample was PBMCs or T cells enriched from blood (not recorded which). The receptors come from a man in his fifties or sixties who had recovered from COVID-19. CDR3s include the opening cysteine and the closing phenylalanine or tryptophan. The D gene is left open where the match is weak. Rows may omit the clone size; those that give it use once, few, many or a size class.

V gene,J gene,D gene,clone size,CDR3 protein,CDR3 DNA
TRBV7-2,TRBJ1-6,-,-,CASSLRFHEGSSYNSPLHF,TGTGCCAGCAGCTTAAGGTTCCACGAGGGCTCGTCCTATAATTCACCCCTCCACTTT
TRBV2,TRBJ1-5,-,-,CASSGGYSNQPQHF,TGTGCCAGCAGTGGCGGGTATAGCAATCAGCCCCAGCATTTT
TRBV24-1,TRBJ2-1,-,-,CATSEAGRNYNEQFF,TGTGCCACCAGTGAGGCGGGACGGAATTACAATGAGCAGTTCTTC
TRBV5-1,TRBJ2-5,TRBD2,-,CASSTGAGEKETQYF,TGCGCCAGCAGCACAGGAGCGGGGGAGAAAGAGACCCAGTACTTC
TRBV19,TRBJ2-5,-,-,CASSKPSRGAGETQYF,TGTGCCAGTAGCAAGCCTAGCCGGGGGGCGGGAGAGACCCAGTACTTC
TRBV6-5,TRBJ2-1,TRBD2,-,CASSPSGSSYNEQFF,TGTGCCAGCAGCCCCAGCGGGAGCTCCTACAATGAGCAGTTCTTC
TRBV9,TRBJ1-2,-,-,CASSVDASDGYTF,TGTGCCAGCAGCGTAGACGCGAGTGATGGCTACACCTTC
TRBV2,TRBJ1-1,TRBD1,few,CASSAQGANTEAFF,TGTGCCAGCAGTGCACAGGGGGCTAACACTGAAGCTTTCTTT
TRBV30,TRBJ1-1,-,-,CAWSVQNMNTEAFF,TGTGCCTGGAGTGTACAGAACATGAACACTGAAGCTTTCTTT
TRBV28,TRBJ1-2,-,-,CASSLAGLKGYTF,TGTGCCAGCAGTTTAGCAGGGTTAAAGGGCTACACCTTC
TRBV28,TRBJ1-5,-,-,CASGPGGTVGLQPQHF,TGTGCCAGCGGCCCAGGAGGGACCGTGGGACTTCAGCCCCAGCATTTT
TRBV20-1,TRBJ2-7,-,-,CSASRRSSYEQYF,TGCAGTGCTAGTCGAAGGAGTTCCTACGAGCAGTACTTC
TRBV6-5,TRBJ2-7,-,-,CASRNPGLSYEQYF,TGTGCCAGCAGAAACCCAGGGTTGAGCTACGAGCAGTACTTC
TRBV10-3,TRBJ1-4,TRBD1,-,CAIRGDRDSVEKLFF,TGTGCCATCCGGGGAGACAGGGATAGTGTTGAAAAACTGTTTTTT